These T cell receptor beta chains were read from a single sample in a study of T cells in Graves' hyperthyroidism and ophthalmopathy. TCRdb re-derived calls from the multiplex PCR reads in MiXCR, one entry per CDR3 protein. Counted here are 300,000 to 450,000 distinct CDR3 sequences, about a sixth occurring once; the ten biggest clones make up around a quarter. The sequenced sample was blood. The receptors were sampled from a woman between 18 and 29 years old with Graves' hyperthyroidism that later progressed to Graves' ophthalmopathy. Each CDR3 is given with its conserved first and last residue. Each record gives: V gene, J gene, CDR3 protein.

>TRBV5-4|TRBJ2-7
CASSPGPITYEQYF
>TRBV29-1|TRBJ1-3
CSVVDRVGNTIYF
>TRBV6-6|TRBJ2-7
CASSYSTGPSYEQYF
>TRBV29-1|TRBJ1-1
CSVEDPGQGLSTEAFF
>TRBV7-9|TRBJ2-1
CASSLSEAGGWFF
>TRBV6-1|TRBJ2-1
CASRDLVLGDQFF
>TRBV29-1|TRBJ1-5
CSVVLGSSYGNQPQHF
>TRBV20-1|TRBJ2-2
CSAGAGSAVELFF
>TRBV20-1|TRBJ2-7
CSARGRGAPYEQYF
>TRBV4-1|TRBJ1-4
CASSQDRGGEKLFF
>TRBV12-3/TRBV12-4|TRBJ1-1
CASSQTGPNTEAFF
>TRBV18|TRBJ2-1
CASSPVDPGHEQFF
>TRBV10-1|TRBJ2-5
CASNPTDQETQYF
>TRBV18|TRBJ1-1
CASSPSGWGTEAFF
>TRBV5-1|TRBJ2-7
CASTRLAGGPSEQYF
>TRBV5-1|TRBJ1-2
CASSSTGSAIPVYGYTF
>TRBV12-3/TRBV12-4|TRBJ1-1
CASRASQVTEAFF
>TRBV11-2|TRBJ2-5
CASSPGQRETQYF
>TRBV9|TRBJ2-7
CASSASGTGTYEQYF
>TRBV2|TRBJ2-1
CASSEAGHNEQFF
>TRBV7-2|TRBJ2-7
CASSSGLAGEQYF
>TRBV19|TRBJ1-5
CASTPRPERQVGDQPQHF
>TRBV5-1|TRBJ2-3
CASSLEVAGGPDTQYF
>TRBV7-2|TRBJ2-5
CASSLASGRAGVETQYF
>TRBV6-1|TRBJ2-7
CASSSSPSYEQYF
>TRBV4-1|TRBJ2-5
CASSQGTSGGETYF
>TRBV5-1|TRBJ1-2
CASSLDRGEDGYTF
>TRBV6-1|TRBJ2-2
CASKLGQTNTGELFF
>TRBV5-6|TRBJ1-1
CASSLGLVGGTEAFF
>TRBV20-1|TRBJ2-1
CSAIISGRASNEQFF